The 26 T cell receptor beta chains below all came from one sample that was sequenced in a study of blood T cells in healthy people across ages (dated by TCRdb to 2015 to 2017). To prepare the library, 5' RACE was applied. TCRdb lists the instrument as Illumina HiSeq 2500. A second PCR of roughly 7 to 11 cycles was performed with a sample-barcoded 5' primer and a J-beta primer mix. TCRdb reanalyzed the raw reads on its own, using fastp at Q25 for trimming and MiXCR for clone calling, and kept in-frame beta chains. Each entry merges the rows of one CDR3 protein and shows their most common DNA and genes. The sample table holds about 640,000 distinct CDR3 sequences, of which around 54% were seen once. Jointly, the top ten make up about two fifths of the sample. The sample taken for sequencing was blood. These receptors all come from a man aged 55 to 70 in good health.

The gene calls are TRBV4-1 and TRBJ2-3; D is perhaps TRBD1 (5 bases). Germline loops: CDR1 MGHRA, CDR2 YSYEKL. This CDR3 spans 16 amino acids. V gave up 4 bases and J gave up 4 bases, with 18 bases separating them. The CDR3, as DNA: TGCGCCAGCAGCCGAGGTGTAGGAAGGGGCGCAGATACGCAGTATTTT. Translating gives CASSRGVGRGADTQYF.

This clonotype was counted only a few times. The CDR3 is CSAERETQETQYF. For the CDR3, the DNA is TGCAGTGCGGAGAGGGAGACCCAAGAGACCCAGTACTTC. The gene calls are TRBV20-1 and TRBJ2-5, with a weak D call TRBD2 (5 bases). The CDR3 extends over 13 amino acids. Germline V CDR1 and CDR2: DFQATT, SNEGSKA (reference sequence). The ends were cut back, 6 bases at V and 1 base at J, with 12 bases in the middle.

There are a few counts of this clonotype. The chain recombines TRBV20-1 with TRBJ1-2, with TRBD1 matching over 7 bases. The junction had 3 bases not matched to a gene; V was cut back by 5 bases and J by 0 bases. Germline CDR1 and CDR2: DFQATT and SNEGSKA (reference sequence). This CDR3 is 13 amino acids long. CDR3 nucleotides: TGCAGTGCTGACAGGGATCCTAACTATGGCTACACCTTC. Protein: CSADRDPNYGYTF.

V and J are TRBV6-6 and TRBJ2-7; D is possibly TRBD1 (6 bases). Deletions cut 6 bases from V and 0 bases from J, with 15 bases between. The V gene's germline CDR1 is MNHNY and CDR2 SVGAGI (reference sequence). The CDR3 has 15 amino acids. The CDR3 DNA follows: TGTGCCAGCAGCCGCGACAGGAGAACCTCCTACGAGCAGTACTTC. Translating gives CASSRDRRTSYEQYF.

The V call is TRBV10-1, the J call TRBJ2-5; tentative D call: TRBD1 (6 bases). The J call may be wrong; the DNA end is better matched by TRBJ2-7. Germline CDR1 is WNHNN and CDR2 is SYGVQD (reference sequence). CDR3 size: 11 residues. The CDR3 region is CAYRAALEQYF. CDR3 DNA sequence: TGCGCCTACAGGGCGGCGCTCGAGCAGTACTTC.

The chain combines TRBV27 with TRBJ1-5; 7 bases align to TRBD1. The V gene end was trimmed by 6 bases and the J gene end by 8 bases; junction bases not matched to a gene: 10. This CDR3 comprises 14 residues. Germline CDR1 and CDR2: MNHEY and SMNVEV (reference sequence). In DNA form, the CDR3 reads TGTGCCAGCAGCCGACAGGGCGCGGGGGAGCCCCAGCATTTT. Its translation is CASSRQGAGEPQHF.

The V gene is TRBV29-1, the J gene TRBJ2-1; 8 bases are a match to TRBD2. The junction had 4 bases not matched to a gene; V was cut back by 4 bases and J by 2 bases. Germline V CDR1 and CDR2: SQVTM, ANQGSEA. This CDR3 contains 14 residues. The CDR3 bases are TGCAGCGTTGTCAAGCGGGGGACCTACAATGAGCAGTTCTTC. Encoded protein: CSVVKRGTYNEQFF.

This sequence joins TRBV20-1 and TRBJ1-2; perhaps TRBD1 as D (6 bases). CDR3 length: 14 amino acids. The germline V gene has CDR1 DFQATT and CDR2 SNEGSKA (reference sequence). Trimming cost V 3 bases and J 2 bases, with 13 bases left between them. The CDR3 loop reads CSASGGHRNYGYTF. CDR3 in DNA: TGCAGTGCTAGTGGGGGACACCGGAACTATGGCTACACCTTC.

This clonotype was seen a handful of times. The chain employs TRBV20-1 and TRBJ2-1; 9 bases match TRBD2. Germline lookup yields CDR1 DFQATT and CDR2 SNEGSKA (reference sequence). The CDR3 covers 16 residues. Trimming cost V 1 base and J 6 bases; bases outside gene matches: 10. CDR3 sequence reads: CSARAPLGLAGNEQFF. The CDR3 DNA follows: TGCAGTGCTAGAGCCCCCCTGGGACTAGCCGGCAATGAGCAGTTCTTC.

This chain joins TRBV2 and TRBJ2-3; 10 nucleotides match TRBD1. After removal of 10 bases from V and 4 bases from J, the junction contained 11 bases not matched to a gene. This CDR3 comprises 15 residues. Per germline, CDR1 SNHLY and CDR2 FYNNEI. CDR3: CATTPGTGVSDTQYF. The CDR3 DNA is TGTGCCACCACGCCAGGGACAGGGGTGTCAGATACGCAGTATTTT.

A few counts support this clonotype. V gene TRBV20-1 combines with J gene TRBJ2-1; 10 positions agree with TRBD1. The CDR3 sequence is 14 residues long. The germline V gene encodes CDR1 DFQATT and CDR2 SNEGSKA (reference sequence). Trimming took 2 bases from V and 10 from J; bases not matched to a gene: 8. The CDR3 loop is CSARTDRGIREQFF. The CDR3 DNA reads TGCAGTGCTAGAACGGACAGGGGGATTAGAGAGCAGTTCTTC.

This clonotype has only a few counts. The gene calls are TRBV2 and TRBJ2-5; tentative D call: TRBD2 (5 bases). V lost 1 base and J 5 bases, leaving 11 bases between the germline ends. The CDR3 is 14 residues long. Looked up from germline, CDR1 is SNHLY and CDR2 is FYNNEI. As DNA, the CDR3 is TGTGCCAGCAGTGAAGGATTCGAGCGGGAGACCCAGTACTTC. Its translation: CASSEGFERETQYF.

About this clonotype: The junction differs from germline at one of its ends, possibly a read error. The genes are TRBV9 and TRBJ2-3; perhaps TRBD2 as D (6 bases). Germline V gene sequence: CDR1 SGDLS, CDR2 YYNGEE. This CDR3 spans 15 amino acids. The CDR3 region is CASSAGGATTDTQYF. CDR3 nucleotides: TGTGCCAGTAGCGCCGGCGGGGCCACCACAGATACGCAGTATTTT.

A few counts support this clonotype. V is TRBV3-1 and J is TRBJ2-3; a weak D match, TRBD2 (6 bases). The CDR3 totals 16 residues. The V end lost 0 bases, the J end lost 2 bases, and 12 bases lay between the germline ends. Germline CDR1 and CDR2: LGHDT and YNNKEL (reference sequence). The CDR3 sequence: CASSQDVLAITDTQYF. CDR3 bases: TGTGCCAGCAGCCAAGACGTTCTAGCGATCACAGATACGCAGTATTTT.

The V call is TRBV15, the J call TRBJ1-1, with D uncertain. The CDR3 extends over 14 amino acids. Germline CDR1 reads LNHNV; CDR2 reads YYDKDF (reference sequence). Trimming cost V 5 bases and J 2 bases, with 12 bases left between them. CDR3 DNA sequence: TGTGCCACCAGCCGAACCCGGTTCAACACTGAAGCTTTCTTT. The encoded protein is CATSRTRFNTEAFF.

The V gene is TRBV6-6, the J gene TRBJ2-1; the D gene is possibly TRBD1 (7 bases). The ends were cut back, 6 bases at V and 4 bases at J, with 16 bases in the middle. CDR3 length equals 15 residues. Germline V gene lookup returns CDR1 MNHNY and CDR2 SVGAGI (reference sequence). The CDR3 reads CASRSSGGSYNEQFF. CDR3 DNA sequence: TGTGCCAGCAGATCTTCAGGGGGGAGTTACAATGAGCAGTTCTTC.

This chain links TRBV25-1 with TRBJ2-7; maybe TRBD2 (7 bases). The CDR3 totals 16 residues. Germline assignment: CDR1 MGHDK and CDR2 SYGVNS. V lost 4 bases, J lost 4 bases, and 20 bases lay in between. The CDR3 loop reads CASSGPGGHRFYEQYF. In DNA, the CDR3 is TGTGCCAGCAGTGGACCGGGGGGACACAGGTTTTACGAGCAGTACTTC.

The chain links TRBV12-3 or TRBV12-4 to TRBJ1-3, with 8 bases lining up with TRBD1. V was pared by 1 base and J by 4 bases, with 9 bases of the junction left unmatched. This CDR3 has 17 amino acids. In DNA form, the CDR3 reads TGTGCCAGCAGTTTAGAGGGCAGGGGGCGGTCGGGAAACACCATATATTTT. Translation: CASSLEGRGRSGNTIYF.

V gene TRBV3-1 combines with J gene TRBJ1-2, with D uncertain. Germline values: CDR1 LGHDT, CDR2 YNNKEL (reference sequence). The CDR3 runs to 18 residues. V gave up 2 bases and J gave up 1 base, with 20 bases separating them. DNA of the CDR3: TGTGCCAGCAGCCAAAACGCGGTAGGCCGGACTAGTAACTATGGCTACACCTTC. Protein sequence: CASSQNAVGRTSNYGYTF.

The chain recombines TRBV20-1 with TRBJ2-4; D may be TRBD2 (7 bases). Germline assignment: CDR1 DFQATT and CDR2 SNEGSKA (reference sequence). Trimming left V 0 bases short and J 3 bases short, with 12 bases between. The CDR3 contains 15 residues. The CDR3 bases are TGCAGTGCTAGAGACCACAGGGAGGGCAAAAACATTCAGTACTTC. Its protein is CSARDHREGKNIQYF.

This chain uses TRBV28 with TRBJ2-1; tentative D call: TRBD2 (6 bases). CDR3 length: 16 residues. V was trimmed by 6 bases and J by 4 bases, leaving 19 bases between them. The germline gives CDR1 MDHEN, CDR2 SYDVKM. CDR3 protein: CASSQSTSLDYNEQFF. The CDR3 nucleotides read TGTGCCAGCAGCCAAAGCACTAGCTTAGATTACAATGAGCAGTTCTTC.

The chain combines TRBV5-1 with TRBJ1-1; D remains ambiguous. Germline V gene sequence: CDR1 SGHRS, CDR2 YFSETQ. This CDR3 is built from 15 residues. The V end lost 4 bases, the J end lost 7 bases, and 20 bases lay between the germline ends. The CDR3: CASSPSGRTPHEAFF. DNA of the CDR3: TGCGCCAGCAGCCCTAGCGGACGTACACCCCATGAAGCTTTCTTT.

The genes are TRBV28 and TRBJ2-3; 9 bases agree with TRBD1. CDR1 is MDHEN, CDR2 SYDVKM, per germline. V shed 5 bases and J 2 bases; nucleotides not matched to a gene: 5. The CDR3 covers 15 residues. CDR3 coding DNA: TGTGCCAGCAGTGGACAGGGGACACCCACAGATACGCAGTATTTT. It encodes CASSGQGTPTDTQYF.

In this sample, this clonotype turned up a few times. This chain connects TRBV24-1 to TRBJ2-3; D tentatively fits TRBD1 or TRBD2 (5 bases each). The V gene lost 5 bases and the J gene lost 3 bases, with 11 bases spanning the gap. The CDR3 sequence is 14 residues long. Germline V lookup: CDR1 KGHDR, CDR2 SFDVKD. CDR3 nucleotide sequence: TGTGCCACCAGTGTGGGGGAGATGACAGATACGCAGTATTTT. It encodes CATSVGEMTDTQYF.

The CDR3: CASSTQTDSNQPQHF. The CDR3 DNA sequence: TGTGCCAGCAGTACCCAGACAGATAGTAATCAGCCCCAGCATTTT. The chain links TRBV6-1 to TRBJ1-5; weak D call: TRBD1 (5 bases). This CDR3 contains 15 residues. With 5 bases removed from V and 4 bases from J, the gap between germline ends came to 15 bases. Germline loops: CDR1 MNHNS, CDR2 SASEGT.

This chain connects TRBV5-5 to TRBJ1-2, with D unclear. V was cut by 0 bases and J by 3 bases, with 12 bases left in between. This CDR3 region has 15 residues. Germline V gives CDR1 SGHKS, CDR2 YYEKEE (reference sequence). The DNA of the CDR3 is TGTGCCAGCAGCTTGGGAGGCGGCGACCACTATGGCTACACCTTC. Its protein product is CASSLGGGDHYGYTF.